This T cell receptor (beta chain) is from a study of response to subunit inactivated influenza vaccine. This clonotype turned up a few times. TCRdb recomputed calls from the RT-PCR reads with MiXCR, one row per CDR3 protein. This table has some 300,000 distinct CDR3 sequences, about 20% appearing once. The germline V and J ends were trimmed by 5 bases and 4 bases, with 18 bases remaining between them. The CDR3 is 16 residues long. The germline V gene has CDR1 LNHDA and CDR2 SQIVND (reference sequence). This clonotype was sampled from a man between 45 and 75 years old who received an inactivated influenza vaccine. The sample consisted of PBMCs from blood, taken about 20 months after vaccination. The rearrangement uses TRBV19 and TRBJ1-5, with D uncertain. CDR3 coding DNA: TGTGCCAGTAGTGCCGGGGTGGCGACCGGGAATCAGCCCCAGCATTTT. Amino acid sequence: CASSAGVATGNQPQHF.